The sequence of this T cell receptor beta chain was determined in a study of early T cells in non-severe SARS-CoV-2 infection (dated by TCRdb to the early 2020s). Background on the whole study: TCR sequencing used bulk RNA from unsorted whole blood, so alpha and beta chains could not be paired. Results the study describes overall, beyond this receptor: VDJdb matching was skewed toward anti-spike CD8 responses and likely underestimated virus-specific expansions, missing private and CD4 specificities.

There are many counts of this clonotype. The antigen it recognizes is unknown. Within one base of it there is no much larger clone, and no base qualities were kept. The library was built by means of 5' RACE. Sequencing instrument: NextSeq 500. Unique molecular identifiers were attached to individual cDNA molecules in the TCR library protocol so that sequencing error and PCR bias could be corrected. Both TCR alpha and beta chains were sequenced, and tight co-correlation was observed between alpha and beta sequence abundances in each sample. The authors' analysis ran thus. V gene, J gene and CDR3 annotation of TCR sequences was performed with Decombinator V4. TCRs were defined as expanded if a significant change between any two time points was detected under a Poisson model with p below 0.0001. TCR abundances were normalised to the total number of TCRs sequenced per sample and were expressed as counts per million. TRAV1-2 paired with TRAJ12, TRAJ20 or TRAJ33 defined MAIT TCRs, while TRAV10 paired with TRAJ18 defined iNKT TCRs. A search of VDJdb, accessed on 1 November 2021, was run for TCRs annotated to CMV, EBV and SARS-CoV-2, with TCRs annotated for multiple antigens excluded. TCRdb reprocessing: public reads trimmed at Q25 with fastp, clones called with MiXCR, in-frame beta chains kept. All rows with the same CDR3 protein become a single entry with the most common DNA and genes. Here the V and J calls rest on TCRdb's processing, not on the authors' analysis. This sample is represented by 65,000 to 85,000 distinct CDR3 sequences; about 13% of them were singletons. The ten largest account for roughly 5% of the sample.

The CDR3, cysteine through phenylalanine, is 11 amino acids long. Only the CDR3 DNA stays, 33 bases, in frame from base 1. Sequences SGDLS (CDR1) and YYNGEE (CDR2) are obtained from the germline V gene. The germline ends are 7 bases apart after V is trimmed by 5 bases and J by 7 bases. This was a case-control study nested in a cohort of healthcare workers in London, UK, who had nasopharyngeal swab PCR tests and blood samples taken every week. Healthcare workers were enrolled in the week of the UK lockdown, from 23 to 31 March 2020, and were followed every week for up to roughly 15 weeks. This receptor was identified in an adult who was a healthcare worker with PCR-confirmed SARS-CoV-2 infection or an uninfected control (not recorded which). The V gene is TRBV9 and the J gene is TRBJ1-5; there is no confident call for the D gene. The sequenced material came from whole blood. CDR3 region: CASRYKQPQHF. The nucleotide sequence reads TGTGCCAGCAGATATAAGCAGCCCCAGCATTTT.